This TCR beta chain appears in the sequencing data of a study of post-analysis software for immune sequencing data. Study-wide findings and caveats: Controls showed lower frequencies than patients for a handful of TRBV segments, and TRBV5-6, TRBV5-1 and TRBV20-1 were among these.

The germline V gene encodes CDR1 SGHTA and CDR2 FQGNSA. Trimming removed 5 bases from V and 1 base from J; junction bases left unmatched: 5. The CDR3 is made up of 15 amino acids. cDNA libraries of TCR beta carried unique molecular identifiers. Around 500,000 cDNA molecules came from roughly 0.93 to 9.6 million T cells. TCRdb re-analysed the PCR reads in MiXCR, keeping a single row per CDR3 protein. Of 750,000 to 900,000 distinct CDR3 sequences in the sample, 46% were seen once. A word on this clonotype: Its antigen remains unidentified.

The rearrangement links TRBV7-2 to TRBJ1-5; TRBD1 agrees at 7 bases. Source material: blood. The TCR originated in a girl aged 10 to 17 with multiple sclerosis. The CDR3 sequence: CASSRTGLSNQPQHF. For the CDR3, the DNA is TGTGCCAGCAGCCGGACAGGTCTGAGCAATCAGCCCCAGCATTTT. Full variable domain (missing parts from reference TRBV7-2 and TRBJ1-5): GAGVSQSPSNKVTEKGKDVELRCDPISGHTALYWYRQSLGQGLEFLIYFQGNSAPDKSGLPSDRFSAERTGGSVSTLTIQRTQQEDSAVYLCASSRTGLSNQPQHFGDGTRLSIL.